This entry lists 12 T cell receptor beta chains sequenced from one sample in a study of T cell repertoires in breast cancer. An expanded emulsion RT-PCR with primers for all TCR V genes paired CD8+ T cell chains. Unpaired genes were suppressed by blocking oligonucleotides during a second nested PCR. In TCRdb, the emulsion pairing reads were re-called with MiXCR into one record per CDR3 protein. The top ten hold approximately 65% of the sample, which has about 480 distinct CDR3 sequences, 50% seen once. The sequenced sample consisted of CD8+ T cells. Receptors originate from a pool of human donors with breast cancer or a healthy control (not recorded which).

Of note for this clonotype: Since no conserved phenylalanine or tryptophan closes the CDR3, a read error is the likely cause. The DNA is omitted, as the CDR3 cannot be located on it reliably, and the CDR3 follows TCRdb's listing. This rearrangement joins TRBV28 to TRBJ2-7; no check of the table's D call, TRBD2, against the DNA was made. Germline V lookup: CDR1 MDHEN, CDR2 SYDVKM. The CDR3 region is 12 residues in length, termini included. CDR3 sequence: CATRSGLYEQDD.

This clonotype has a handful of counts. A much larger clonotype is one base distant, so this may be a read error. The chain joins TRBV7-9 to TRBJ2-2; the D is unclear. CDR1 is SEHNR, CDR2 FQNEAQ, per germline (reference sequence). This CDR3 comprises 14 residues. CDR3 sequence: CASSPRANAGELFF. CDR3 DNA: TGTGCCAGCAGCCCACGGGCGAACGCCGGGGAGCTGTTTTTT.

The chain employs TRBV9 and TRBJ2-3; D may be TRBD1 or TRBD2 (6 bases each). V was cut by 1 base and J by 2 bases, with 23 bases left in between. Germline V gene sequence: CDR1 SGDLS, CDR2 YYNGEE. This CDR3 has 19 amino acids. CDR3 region: CASSVSSRGAEPITDTQYF. CDR3 DNA: TGTGCCAGCAGCGTAAGCTCGAGGGGGGCTGAGCCTATCACAGATACGCAGTATTTT. Complete variable domain (other parts from reference TRBV9 and TRBJ2-3): DSGVTQTPKHLITATGQRVTLRCSPRSGDLSVYWYQQSLDQGLQFLIQYYNGEERAKGNILERFSAQQFPDLHSELNLSSLELGDSALYFCASSVSSRGAEPITDTQYFGPGTRLTVL.

The table lists this clonotype with a count of one. The J gene is TRBJ2-5, the V gene TRBV7-2; D is undetermined. The V and J ends lost 4 bases and 9 bases respectively, with 15 bases between them. CDR1 SGHTA and CDR2 FQGNSA come from the germline V gene. The CDR3 contains 13 residues. The CDR3 loop is CASSSSWIVAQYF. CDR3 DNA: TGTGCCAGCAGCTCCTCTTGGATAGTGGCCCAGTACTTC.

This clonotype is deemed large. V and J are TRBV7-6 and TRBJ2-5; no clear D gene. Trimming removed 4 bases at V and 5 bases at J, with 8 bases between. CDR1 and CDR2 from the germline V gene are SGHVS and FNYEAQ. CDR3 length: 12 residues. The CDR3 region is CASSSRPETQYF. The CDR3, as DNA: TGTGCCAGCAGCTCGAGACCGGAGACCCAGTACTTC.

With respect to this clonotype: This CDR3 fails to terminate in the conserved phenylalanine or tryptophan, so it likely reflects a read error. The chain is built from TRBV7-3 and TRBJ2-5, with 10 nucleotides matching TRBD1. Trimming at V came to 11 bases and at J to 2 bases, leaving 11 bases not matched to a gene. Germline V gene lookup returns CDR1 SGHTA and CDR2 FQGTGA. CDR3 length equals 15 residues. This CDR3 reads CACGSTGGFQETQYL. CDR3 bases: TGTGCCTGCGGCTCGACAGGGGGCTTTCAAGAGACCCAGTACCTC.

V gene TRBV7-9 combines with J gene TRBJ1-2, with 9 bases matching TRBD1. The V and J ends lost 2 bases and 2 bases, in that order; junction bases with no gene match: 3. Per germline, CDR1 SEHNR and CDR2 FQNEAQ (reference sequence). The CDR3 loop spans 15 amino acids. In nucleotides, the CDR3 is TGTGCCAGCAGCTTAAGACAGGGGGTGAACTATGGCTACACCTTC. It translates to CASSLRQGVNYGYTF.

This rearrangement joins TRBV7-6 to TRBJ2-1; D is unresolved. Germline CDR1 reads SGHVS; CDR2 reads FNYEAQ. The ends were cut back, 6 bases at V and 4 bases at J, with 7 bases in the middle. The CDR3 spans 12 residues. The CDR3 DNA reads as TGTGCCAGCAGTAATTCGTACAATGAGCAGTTCTTC. Translated: CASSNSYNEQFF.

The gene calls are TRBV7-2 and TRBJ2-7; 15 nucleotides match TRBD2. J was trimmed by 2 bases and V by 0 bases; bases with no gene match: 11. The CDR3 has 20 residues. Germline CDR1 and CDR2: SGHTA and FQGNSA. The CDR3 DNA follows: TGTGCCAGCAGCTTAGCCTCGGCGGGGACTAGCGGGGGGCACCCCTACGAGCAGTACTTC. This codes for CASSLASAGTSGGHPYEQYF.

This clonotype is medium-sized. This chain uses TRBV7-2 with TRBJ2-2, with 7 bases aligning to TRBD1. This CDR3 is built from 16 residues. Germline V gene data show CDR1 as SGHTA and CDR2 as FQGNSA. V gave up 5 bases and J gave up 3 bases; unmatched junction bases: 9. CDR3 nucleotides: TGTGCCAGCAGCCCCTGGGACAGACCCGACACCGGGGAGCTGTTTTTT. Protein sequence: CASSPWDRPDTGELFF.

In regard to this clonotype: A junction end diverges from the germline sequence, so it may reflect a read error. The chain has TRBV7-3 and TRBJ1-1; TRBD1 might be the D (5 bases). This CDR3 contains 17 residues. Germline V CDR1 and CDR2: SGHTA, FQGTGA. For the CDR3, the DNA is TGTGCCAGCAGCTTAAGGTCGGACGGACACTCGAACACTGGAGCTTTCTTT. Translating gives CASSLRSDGHSNTGAFF.

Remarks on this clonotype: Germline is not matched at one junction end, which may reflect a read error. V usage is TRBV7-2 and J usage is TRBJ2-1; 8 nucleotides agree with TRBD2. The CDR3 loop spans 16 amino acids. Germline V gives CDR1 SGHTA, CDR2 FQGNSA. CDR3 DNA: TGTGCCGGCAGCTTTTGGCGGGGGGCGAGTTGGAATGAGCAGTTCTTC. This codes for CAGSFWRGASWNEQFF.